Sequencing of this T cell receptor beta chain was carried out in a study of shared clonotypes between healthy human individuals (dated by TCRdb to about 2020). Notes on the research overall: Three men and two women, aged 18 to 49 years, made up the cohort. For each donor, CD4 naive and CD4 memory were each run on three plates, CD8 naive on two plates, and CD8 memory on one plate. To estimate repertoire size and how much clonotypes are shared between individuals, the study performed deep sequencing of blood TCR repertoires from about five healthy adults. To increase sequencing depth and limit assay-specific biases, different laboratories used diverse techniques to prepare libraries and sequence TCR repertoires. Leukapheresis yielded between about 0.94 and 9 billion PBMCs per donor.

Worth noting for this clone: Its antigen is not yet known. No clone much larger than this one lies a single base away; base qualities are absent.

TCR CDR3 regions were amplified from genomic DNA by multiplex PCR using the deep immunoSEQ assay. Genomic DNA extracted from each cell subset was distributed evenly over all wells of several immunoSEQ 96-well plates, and each plate served as one replicate. Each replicate PCR for sorted subsets received 150 to 250 ng genomic DNA, equal to about 29,000 T cell genomes. The purified libraries were quantified using a Qubit 3.0 fluorometer, sized with a Bioanalyzer 2100, and then quantified again using the KAPA Library Quantification kit. Every immunoSEQ 96-well plate was sequenced on a separate single-read 150-cycle Illumina NextSeq 550 flow cell. The authors' analysis ran thus. Because only junctional sequences without quality scores were contained in the immunoSEQ output, filtering matching that applied to full-length reads could not be performed. Sequences were annotated with PyIR, a Python wrapper for IgBLAST v1.9, and V/J genes and CDR3 were assigned using IMGT germline references. Reads were removed for weak V/J assignments (E-value above 1e-6), missing CDR3, stop codons, out-of-frame junctions, or ambiguous translated residues. A V3J clonotype was defined by an identical inferred V gene, J gene, and CDR3 amino acid sequence. To compute the percentage overlap between repertoires, the number of shared unique clonotypes was divided by the size of the smaller repertoire. Three approaches were used to assess repertoire richness: RTK rarefaction, the Chao1 estimator, and Recon v2.1 estimates of unobserved clonotypes. Generation probabilities were computed with OLGA for all TCRbeta clonotypes obtained by the gDNA method from a few donors. Held by TCRdb, this immuneACCESS table contains in-frame sequences only and omits some clones. Under half of the omission traces to an unresolved V gene where checked; the cause of the rest is unknown. V and J calls and clone size follow that table, whereas D and trimming were derived from the DNA. The sample contains some 1.5 million clones, around 98% of them found a single time. 0.4% to 0.45% of the sample is taken by the ten largest.

V lost 5 bases and J lost 3 bases, and the count of bases not matched to a germline gene is 6. The germline V gene (reference sequence) supplies CDR1 SEHNR and CDR2 FQNEAQ. The CDR3 covers 14 residues, taking in both the cysteine and the phenylalanine. The read is trimmed to its CDR3 DNA, 42 bases read in frame from base 1. Broader findings and caveats from the paper: Higher generation probabilities were observed for clonotypes shared by all four sorted-subset donors than for non-shared clonotypes. Pairwise subsampling indicated that sequencing depth was expected to affect the degree of clonotype sharing among donors. Because the study included only a small number of donors, the genetic and exposure-history diversity represented was limited. Estimated clonotype richness was generally larger for naive than for memory subsets. Incomplete sequencing was indicated by rarefaction of sorted-subset datasets, despite the large sequencing depth. Sharing across a handful of donors was observed for approximately 5% of naive CD4, under 4% of naive CD8, 2% to 2.5% of memory CD4, and around 0.42% of memory CD8 clonotypes. Sampling was limited to blood, and TCR repertoires in tissue likely differ from TCR repertoires in blood.

Healthy HIV-negative adults with no recently reported acute infections or vaccinations were included as donors. All donors were Caucasian adults living in Nashville, Tennessee, USA. CD4+ T cells were enriched through magnetic negative selection, after which naive cells were positively selected on CD45RA and the remaining negative fraction served as the memory subset. Blood was collected by leukapheresis, and PBMCs were isolated by Ficoll-Histopaque density gradient centrifugation and then cryopreserved in liquid nitrogen vapor phase. Analytical flow cytometry was used to check the purity and quantity of each magnetically sorted T cell population. Genomic DNA was isolated from every sorted fraction and measured by UV absorbance on a Nanodrop 2000c.

The source of this sequence is a man between 25 and 39 years old in good health. The chain was built from TRBV7-9 and TRBJ2-5, with TRBD1 matching 7 junction bases. The sample was naive CD4+ T cells sorted from blood. This sample's cell subset or site label indicates: CD45RA+ positively selected. The DNA sequence follows: TGTGCCAGCAGCATGGGACAGTACGAAGAGACCCAGTACTTC. Its protein is CASSMGQYEETQYF.